One sample yielded the 18 T cell receptor beta chains listed below, sequenced in a study of T cells in Graves' hyperthyroidism and ophthalmopathy. Amplification targeted TCR beta CDR3 regions from RNA transcripts. HTBI primers were used for first-round RT-PCR of the TCR CDR3. TCRdb re-called the multiplex PCR reads through MiXCR, storing one row per CDR3 protein. Among under 550,000 distinct CDR3 sequences listed, about 20% were seen once. Sequencing input: blood. These TCRs come from a man in his forties with Graves' ophthalmopathy.

This clonotype was observed a handful of times. The chain combines TRBV20-1 with TRBJ2-5; TRBD2 matches 14 bases. V shed 1 base and J 1 base; nucleotides not matched to a gene: 20. CDR1 is DFQATT, CDR2 SNEGSKA, per germline (reference sequence). CDR3 length: 22 residues. CDR3 loop: CSARAYYTLGTSGSEAQETQYF. CDR3 nucleotides: TGCAGTGCTAGAGCGTATTATACCCTCGGGACTAGCGGGAGTGAGGCCCAAGAGACCCAGTACTTC.

This clonotype has a handful of counts. The V call is TRBV12-3 or TRBV12-4, the J call TRBJ1-2; D not certain. The CDR3 sequence is 12 residues long. The V and J ends lost 6 bases and 7 bases respectively, with 12 bases between them. CDR3 nucleotide sequence: TGTGCCAGCAGGGCGACCCCAGGTGGCTACACCTTC. Translating gives CASRATPGGYTF.

DNA of the CDR3: TGCGCCAGCACATTAGCGGGAGGTAACGAGCAGTACTTC. Its protein product is CASTLAGGNEQYF. The chain uses TRBV5-1 and TRBJ2-7, with 10 bases that match TRBD2. The junction had 5 bases not matched to a gene; V was cut back by 6 bases and J by 5 bases. The CDR3 consists of 13 residues. Germline-derived CDR1 and CDR2 are SGHRS and YFSETQ.

V usage is TRBV6-1 and J usage is TRBJ1-4; TRBD1 aligns across 9 bases. The J segment lost 9 bases and the V segment lost 6 bases, leaving 5 bases of the junction unmatched. The CDR3 is 13 amino acids. CDR1 is MNHNS and CDR2 is SASEGT in the germline V gene. CDR3 residues: CASRGQGVQKLFF. The CDR3 DNA reads as TGTGCCAGCAGGGGACAGGGAGTTCAAAAACTGTTTTTT.

This clonotype came up many times. The CDR3 nucleotides are TGTGCCAGCAGTTCAAGGCTTGGAGGGAGGGCCTCGGATGAGCAGTTCTTC. This codes for CASSSRLGGRASDEQFF. This chain connects TRBV27 to TRBJ2-1; 7 bases agree with TRBD2. Germline V lookup: CDR1 MNHEY, CDR2 SMNVEV (reference sequence). The CDR3 is 17 residues long. Trimming cost V 4 bases and J 8 bases; bases outside gene matches: 17.

Concerning this clonotype: The conserved closing phenylalanine or tryptophan is absent in this CDR3, likely reflecting a read error. This rearrangement joins TRBV6-1 to TRBJ1-1; TRBD1 aligns across 10 bases. The CDR3 has 15 amino acids. Germline lookup yields CDR1 MNHNS and CDR2 SASEGT. V lost 7 bases to trimming and J lost 0 bases; unmatched junction nucleotides: 5. CDR3 residues: CASIPGTGVNTEAFL. In DNA, the CDR3 is TGTGCCAGCATTCCGGGGACAGGGGTGAACACTGAAGCTTTCCTT.

This clonotype was counted only a few times. The rearrangement links TRBV3-1 to TRBJ2-7, with D perhaps TRBD1 or TRBD2 (5 bases each). Germline V gene lookup returns CDR1 LGHDT and CDR2 YNNKEL (reference sequence). The CDR3 spans 14 residues. The germline V and J ends were trimmed by 3 bases and 2 bases, with 11 bases remaining between them. CDR3 amino acids: CASSHGTEPYEQYF. In nucleotides, the CDR3 is TGTGCCAGCAGCCACGGGACGGAGCCCTACGAGCAGTACTTC.

In this sample, this clonotype turned up many times. This chain connects TRBV2 to TRBJ2-3, with TRBD1 matching 7 bases. Unmatched junction bases numbered 10, after V lost 4 bases and J lost 3 bases. The germline V gene encodes CDR1 SNHLY and CDR2 FYNNEI. The CDR3 runs to 16 residues. CDR3 sequence (DNA): TGTGCCAGCAGTGTTTGGAAGGGGGCGAGGACAGATACGCAGTATTTT. Encoded protein: CASSVWKGARTDTQYF.

This clonotype was seen more than once but under ten times. The chain's CDR3 is CASSVRGFTDTQYF. Written as DNA, the CDR3 is TGTGCCAGCAGCGTAAGAGGGTTCACAGATACGCAGTATTTT. The chain combines TRBV9 with TRBJ2-3; D is possibly TRBD2 (5 bases). Trimming cost V 1 base and J 2 bases, with 8 bases left between them. The length of the CDR3 is 14 residues. The germline V gene has CDR1 SGDLS and CDR2 YYNGEE. Supplemented by reference TRBV9 and TRBJ2-3, the full variable domain reads DSGVTQTPKHLITATGQRVTLRCSPRSGDLSVYWYQQSLDQGLQFLIQYYNGEERAKGNILERFSAQQFPDLHSELNLSSLELGDSALYFCASSVRGFTDTQYFGPGTRLTVL.

This clonotype was observed a handful of times. The chain carries TRBV2 and TRBJ2-4; 14 bases align to TRBD2. Per germline, CDR1 SNHLY and CDR2 FYNNEI. This CDR3 has 15 amino acids. V lost 8 bases to trimming and J lost 8 bases; unmatched junction nucleotides: 8. The CDR3 sequence is CASGGLAGDRDIQYF. DNA for the CDR3: TGTGCCAGCGGGGGACTAGCGGGAGATCGTGACATTCAGTACTTC.

V usage is TRBV9 and J usage is TRBJ1-4; 7 bases match TRBD1. The germline CDR1 and CDR2 sequences are SGDLS and YYNGEE. Unmatched junction bases numbered 10, after V lost 4 bases and J lost 7 bases. The CDR3 totals 15 residues. The CDR3 bases are TGTGCCAGCAGCCTGGGGGGTGACAGGGCTGAAAAACTGTTTTTT. Its protein is CASSLGGDRAEKLFF.

This clonotype came up many times. This chain joins TRBV20-1 and TRBJ2-5, with a weak D call TRBD2 (5 bases). The CDR3 extends over 14 amino acids. The V end lost 5 bases, the J end lost 2 bases, and 15 bases lay between the germline ends. Germline-derived CDR1 and CDR2 are DFQATT and SNEGSKA (reference sequence). The CDR3 region is CSAPGLLGQETQYF. CDR3 bases: TGCAGTGCTCCCGGACTGTTAGGGCAAGAGACCCAGTACTTC.

This clonotype was recorded a few times. The chain couples TRBV20-1 to TRBJ1-2, with 9 nucleotides matching TRBD1. CDR1 DFQATT and CDR2 SNEGSKA come from the germline V gene (reference sequence). V lost 3 bases, J lost 7 bases, and 9 bases stayed unmatched. CDR3 length equals 14 residues. CDR3: CSARGQGELGGYTF. For the CDR3, the DNA is TGCAGTGCTAGGGGACAGGGAGAATTAGGTGGCTACACCTTC.

The chain employs TRBV20-1 and TRBJ2-3; D call uncertain. The CDR3 is 12 residues long. Germline V lookup: CDR1 DFQATT, CDR2 SNEGSKA (reference sequence). Deletions cut 5 bases from V and 0 bases from J, with 6 bases between. The CDR3: CSAQASTDTQYF. For the CDR3, the DNA is TGCAGTGCTCAAGCTAGCACAGATACGCAGTATTTT.

The sample holds a few counts of this clonotype. J is TRBJ1-1 and V is TRBV10-3; possible D gene TRBD1, 6 bases. The V gene's germline CDR1 is ENHRY and CDR2 SYGVKD. V shed 11 bases and J shed 5 bases, with 21 bases lying between them. The CDR3 totals 14 residues. The CDR3 bases are TGTGCCTCTCACTTGGACAGTTTGGGGACTGAAGCTTTCTTT. It codes for CASHLDSLGTEAFF.

The chain employs TRBV14 and TRBJ2-7; no clear D gene. The CDR3 is 14 amino acids. CDR1 is SGHDN and CDR2 is FVKESK in the germline V gene. V was shortened by 1 base and J by 1 base, with 8 bases between the two germline ends. CDR3 sequence: CASSQVIGSYEQYF. CDR3 DNA: TGTGCCAGCAGCCAAGTTATAGGTTCCTACGAGCAGTACTTC.

V usage is TRBV20-1 and J usage is TRBJ2-1, with TRBD2 identical over 10 bases. The ends lost 0 bases at V and 8 bases at J; junction bases unmatched: 10. The CDR3 covers 16 residues. Germline V CDR1 and CDR2: DFQATT, SNEGSKA (reference sequence). CDR3 protein: CSARDPSGRVWDEQFF. In DNA form, the CDR3 reads TGCAGTGCTAGAGATCCGAGCGGGAGGGTTTGGGATGAGCAGTTCTTC.

The chain links TRBV9 to TRBJ2-1, with 11 bases matching TRBD2. This CDR3 has 15 amino acids. The junction had 5 bases not matched to a gene; V was cut back by 0 bases and J by 9 bases. Germline CDR1 is SGDLS and CDR2 is YYNGEE. This chain's CDR3 is CASSVEGLAAGEQFF. In DNA, the CDR3 is TGTGCCAGCAGCGTAGAGGGACTAGCGGCGGGTGAGCAGTTCTTC.